The TCR beta chain under discussion was sequenced for a study of T-cell reconstitution after alpha-beta-depleted transplantation in children. The library targeted TCRbeta and was prepared with unique molecular identifiers. TCRdb fed the PCR reads into MiXCR, producing one record per CDR3 protein. The sample holds about 540,000 distinct CDR3 sequences, roughly 18% seen once. This CDR3 is 14 amino acids long. Trimming took off 6 bases at V and 2 bases at J, with 16 bases between the two ends. CDR1 and CDR2 from the germline V gene are SQVTM and ANQGSEA. The chain joins TRBV29-1 to TRBJ1-2, with D uncertain. This specimen was PBMCs from the stem cell graft donor, taken from the stem cell graft. This TCR came from a human donor who donated a stem cell graft to a child with acute lymphoblastic leukemia. In DNA form, the CDR3 reads TGCAGCGTGGTGGCGGTACAGAGAAACTATGGCTACACCTTC. Protein product: CSVVAVQRNYGYTF.